This TCR beta chain stems from a study of OX40 agonist ivuxolimab in advanced cancers. V was pared by 6 bases and J by 2 bases, with 13 bases between. The CDR3 extends over 14 amino acids. Germline V gene data show CDR1 as SNHLY and CDR2 as FYNNEI. Using immunoSEQ multiplex PCR, the repertoire was profiled, and TCRdb retains in-frame clones only, with some absent. Counted here are some 40,000 clones, over 80% occurring once; the ten biggest clones make up about 30%. The receptor was isolated from an adult with an advanced solid tumor such as melanoma, head and neck, liver or kidney cancer. Sequences were derived from CD4+ or CD8+ T cells sorted from blood, sampled in a trial of the OX40 agonist ivuxolimab. The gene calls are TRBV2 and TRBJ1-1; no reliable D call. The CDR3 coding sequence is TGTGCCAGCAGACTTGGACGGTTTAACACTGAAGCTTTCTTT. It is translated as CASRLGRFNTEAFF.